This entry is about one T cell receptor (beta chain). Other DNA variants within this sample encode the same CDR3. The sample comes from a study of blood T cell repertoires in COVID-19. The overall study: T cells, B-cell-depleted T cells, or PBMCs provided the cDNA or gDNA that served as material.

Authors' analysis steps: How many nucleated cells were present was estimated from reference gene primer amplification. Clones were read by immunoSEQ multiplex PCR, and TCRdb kept only the in-frame ones, dropping some. V and J calls and clone size are those listed in that table; D and trimming were worked out from the DNA. The data show 300,000 to 400,000 clones, about 87% seen once. CDR1 and CDR2 from the germline V gene are LNHDA and SQIVND (reference sequence). V lost 5 bases to trimming and J lost 2 bases; unmatched junction nucleotides: 1. CDR3 size: 14 residues. The gene calls are TRBV19 and TRBJ1-5, with TRBD1 matching over 9 bases. Material: peripheral blood. The receptor comes from a human donor in a cohort sampled during active COVID-19. For the CDR3, the DNA is TGTGCCAGTAGTTGGACAGGGGGCAATCAGCCCCAGCATTTT. Translating it yields CASSWTGGNQPQHF.